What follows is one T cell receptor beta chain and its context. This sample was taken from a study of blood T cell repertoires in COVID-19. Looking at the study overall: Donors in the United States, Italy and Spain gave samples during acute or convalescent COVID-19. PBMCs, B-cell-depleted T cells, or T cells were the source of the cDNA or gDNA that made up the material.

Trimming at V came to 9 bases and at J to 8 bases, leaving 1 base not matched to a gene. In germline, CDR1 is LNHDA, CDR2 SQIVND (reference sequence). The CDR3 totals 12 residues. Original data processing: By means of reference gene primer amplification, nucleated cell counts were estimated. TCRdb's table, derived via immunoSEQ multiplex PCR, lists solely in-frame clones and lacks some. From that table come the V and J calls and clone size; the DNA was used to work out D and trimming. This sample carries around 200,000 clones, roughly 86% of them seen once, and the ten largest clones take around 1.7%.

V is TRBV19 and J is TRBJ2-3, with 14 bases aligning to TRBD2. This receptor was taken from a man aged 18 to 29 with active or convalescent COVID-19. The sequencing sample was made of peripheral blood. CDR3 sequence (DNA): TGTGCCAGCGGACTAGCGGGAGGTACGCAGTATTTT. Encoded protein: CASGLAGGTQYF.